The T cell receptor beta chain described here comes from a study of PD-L1 blockade in urothelial cancer. At the level of the study: The patients had undergone anywhere from 0 to 3 prior chemotherapy regimens. Treatment start was followed by blood analysis at 3 weeks (second dose) and again at 6 weeks.

General study findings and limits: At 3 weeks on treatment, tumor-associated clones expanded more with durable benefit.

Libraries were prepared by immunoSEQ multiplex PCR; TCRdb keeps only in-frame clonotypes and omits some of them. The data show 55,000 to 70,000 clones, more than 65% seen once. In the case of this clone: Its target is unknown.

V lost 6 bases to trimming and J lost 8 bases; unmatched junction nucleotides: 13. The germline V gene has CDR1 WNHNN and CDR2 SYGVQD (reference sequence). The CDR3 contains 17 residues. The chain combines TRBV10-1 with TRBJ2-1, with TRBD2 matching 13 bases. Sequencing was performed on PBMCs, taken around atezolizumab (anti-PD-L1) treatment. The sequence was obtained from a man between 70 and 80 years old with urothelial cancer. CDR3 bases: TGCGCCAGCAGCGACCCCGGACTAGCGGGAGAGGGGCATGAGCAGTTCTTC. Its translation is CASSDPGLAGEGHEQFF.